The sequence of this T cell receptor (beta chain) was determined in a study of blood T cell repertoires in COVID-19 (dated by TCRdb to 2018 to 2021). About the full investigation: Collaborator samples came from the United States, Italy and Spain and covered acute and convalescent phases of COVID-19. The material from the prospective study consisted of cDNA or gDNA derived from T cells, B-cell-depleted T cells, or PBMCs. Deeply sampled blood TCRbeta repertoires from subjects exposed to, actively infected with, or recovered from COVID-19 were included in the dataset. The repertoires were released in a freely available public database intended as a resource for research on the immune response to SARS-CoV-2. Samples were obtained from the ongoing ImmuneRACE study (first 160 participants) and from 1,254 subjects provided by 6 global collaborators. A de-identified subject ID, COVID-19 status, age in years and sex were almost always included in the sample metadata. Where HLA class I and class II types were available, the types were taken from metadata supplied by the sample provider, not from assay-based typing.

Collaborating institutions collected whole blood in K2EDTA tubes following their own protocols. For TCRbeta analysis, collaborator samples were shipped as frozen whole blood, as isolated PBMCs, or as DNA extracted from either sample type. For this clone: Its antigen remains undetermined. No much larger clone exists at a distance of one base, and base qualities are not known.

General findings and caveats noted by the study authors: How much clinical and demographic metadata was included differed by source and by participant, and the metadata was provided uncurated.

CDR3 length: 14 amino acids, cysteine to phenylalanine. Only CDR3 DNA is held: 42 bases, read in frame from base 1. The germline V gene (reference sequence) yields LGHDT for CDR1 and YNNKEL for CDR2. V is cut back by 2 bases and J by 6 bases, with 2 bases in the junction unmatched. TCRbeta CDR3 regions were amplified from genomic DNA by means of the immunoSEQ Assay, a bias-controlled multiplex PCR. Under the source paper's analysis protocol: Nucleated cell counts per sample were estimated from amplification of reference gene primers within the assay. To quantify the absolute abundance of each unique TCRbeta CDR3 rearrangement, sequence reads were collapsed and filtered. For each sample, productive Simpson clonality was calculated as the square root of Simpson's diversity index across productive rearrangements. Drawn from immuneACCESS, this table holds only the in-frame rearrangements with V and J called that TCRdb kept. Clones are partly lost; checked studies trace under half to an unresolved V gene and leave the rest unexplained. That table is the source of V, J and clone size, and D and trimming were worked out from the DNA. A total of about 260,000 clones appear in this sample, 84% of them only once. The top ten hold around 9.1% of the sample.

This clonotype was obtained from a human donor in a cohort sampled during active COVID-19. What was sequenced was peripheral blood. This chain joins TRBV3-1 (or the pseudogene TRBV3-2) to TRBJ1-4; a stretch of 8 junction bases matches TRBD1. The CDR3 protein: CASSQTTGDEKLFF. The bases are TGTGCCAGCAGCCAAACGACAGGGGATGAAAAACTGTTTTTT.